This TCR beta chain was found in a study of lymphopenia after photon versus proton radiotherapy. Study-wide results and caveats: Under photons, naive T cells and diversity fell while effector/memory populations rose. Oligoclonal CD8+ Temra expansion after nadir drove photon patients' diversity drop. Post-nadir TCR diversity decline inversely tracked overall survival among those who died.

On this clone: As yet, its antigen is unknown.

With 2 bases removed from V and 7 bases from J, the gap between germline ends came to 12 bases. The length of the CDR3 is 14 residues. The germline V gene has CDR1 KGHSH and CDR2 LQKENI. Here immunoSEQ multiplex PCR was the method, and the copy in TCRdb shows in-frame clones only, minus some. The data contain 10,000 to 15,000 clones, around 89% of them singletons. The input for sequencing was peripheral blood, taken from a patient treated with proton-based radiotherapy. This sequence was found in a man aged 55 to 70 with pancreatic cancer. The chain employs TRBV18 and TRBJ1-3; a weak D match, TRBD1 (5 bases). This chain's CDR3 is CASSPRDVGNTIYF. DNA of the CDR3: TGTGCCAGCTCACCAAGGGACGTCGGGAACACCATATATTTT.